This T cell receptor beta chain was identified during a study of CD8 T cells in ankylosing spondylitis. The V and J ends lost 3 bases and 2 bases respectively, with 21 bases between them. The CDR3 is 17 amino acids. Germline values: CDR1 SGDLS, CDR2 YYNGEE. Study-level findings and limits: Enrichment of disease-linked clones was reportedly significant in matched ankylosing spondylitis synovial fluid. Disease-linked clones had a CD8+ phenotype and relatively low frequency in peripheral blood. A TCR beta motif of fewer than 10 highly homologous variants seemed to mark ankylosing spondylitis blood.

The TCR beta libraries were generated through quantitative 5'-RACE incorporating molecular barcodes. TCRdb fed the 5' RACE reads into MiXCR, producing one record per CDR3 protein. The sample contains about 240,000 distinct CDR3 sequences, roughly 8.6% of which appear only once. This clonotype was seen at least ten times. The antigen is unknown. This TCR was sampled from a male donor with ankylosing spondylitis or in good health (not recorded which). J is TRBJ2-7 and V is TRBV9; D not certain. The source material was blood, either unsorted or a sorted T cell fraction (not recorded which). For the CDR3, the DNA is TGTGCCAGCAGCGGTGGCTCCCCAGCCGAAGCTCCCTACGAGCAGTACTTC. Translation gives CASSGGSPAEAPYEQYF.